This T cell receptor (beta chain) was captured by sequencing in a study of OX40 agonist ivuxolimab in advanced cancers. Regarding the research as a whole: Ivuxolimab was a fully human IgG2 agonistic monoclonal antibody targeting the costimulatory receptor OX40 (CD134). Intravenous ivuxolimab was administered to patients every 2 weeks at six dose levels: 0.01, 0.1, 0.3, 1.5, 3 and 10 mg/kg. Of the roughly 50 dose-escalation patients, hepatocellular carcinoma was present in about 20, melanoma in about 15, renal cell carcinoma in 9 and head and neck cancer in 9. In the dose-escalation cohort, 65% to 85% of patients were male, and the mean age was roughly 60 years with a range of 23 to 79. Prior anti-PD-1, anti-PD-L1 or anti-CTLA-4 therapy was permitted, and about two fifths of dose-escalation patients had received checkpoint inhibitors. Three dose-escalation patients achieved partial responses, one with hepatocellular carcinoma and two with cutaneous melanoma. Peripheral TCRbeta sequencing was intended to test whether TCR sequence diversity was altered and clonal T-cell expansion was caused by ivuxolimab. The paper describes the monotherapy dose-escalation part (N ≈ 49 patients) of the phase I trial of ivuxolimab.

Beyond this particular receptor, the publication reports: Low levels of normalized T-cell clonal expansion were also shown by some nonresponding patients. Which antigens the clonally expanded peripheral T cells were specific for was not determined. Clonal expansion of both CD4+ and CD8+ blood T cells was observed from baseline to week 6 at doses 0.1 to 3.0 mg/kg. In the 0.1-3.0 mg/kg groups, partial responders had among the lowest normalized peripheral clonal expansion, particularly in CD8+ T cells. On average, CD8+ T cells showed more expanded clones than CD4+ T cells after ivuxolimab.

As for this clone: Its recognized antigen is unknown. Per-base quality was not reported, and no clone a single base away is much larger than it.

To sequence the TCRbeta CDR3 region, genomic DNA was isolated from the sorted cells. The immunoSEQ Assay was used for sequencing of TCRbeta CDR3 regions. TCRdb obtained this table from immuneACCESS and retained in-frame rearrangements with V and J assigned. These tables miss some clones; where compared with another copy, unresolved V genes account for less than half of the shortfall, and the remainder is unexplained. The sample profile shows about 83,000 clones; around four fifths of them were found once. The ten largest account for 1.5% to 2% of the sample. Patients with a history of autoimmune disease or receiving systemic immunosuppression were excluded from the trial. Peripheral blood for TCR sequencing was collected from all dose cohorts at baseline, on cycle 4 day 1, and on cycle 7 day 1. Samples came from an open-label, multicenter, first-in-human phase I dose-escalation trial of ivuxolimab. Adults with locally advanced or metastatic melanoma, renal cell, hepatocellular, or head and neck squamous cell carcinoma were enrolled in the trial. Before TCR sequencing, CD4+ T cells and CD8+ T cells from peripheral blood were sorted into separate populations.

The CDR3 sequence holds 17 residues, the cysteine and phenylalanine included. Solely the CDR3 DNA is kept, with 51 bases framed from the first base. CDR1 is given as SNHLY and CDR2 as FYNNEI, both from the germline V gene. V is reduced by 11 bases and J by 0 bases, leaving a spacing of 23 bases between them. This sequence uses TRBV2 and TRBJ1-5; the D gene is perhaps TRBD1, from 6 matching bases. This clonotype was sampled from an adult with an advanced solid tumor such as melanoma, head and neck, liver or kidney cancer. The sequencing used CD4+ or CD8+ T cells sorted from blood, collected in a trial of the OX40 agonist ivuxolimab. The DNA sequence is TGTGCCTGTCGCCCCGGGACAACCGGCGATAGCAATCAGCCCCAGCATTTT. Its protein is CACRPGTTGDSNQPQHF.